One and the same sample provided the 30 T cell receptor beta chains below, sequenced in a study of blood T cell repertoires in COVID-19. Generated by immunoSEQ multiplex PCR, the TCRdb table keeps only in-frame clones and is missing some. The sample carries 210,000 or so clones, roughly 85% recorded once. The sequencing sample was made of peripheral blood. The origin of the receptors is a man between 45 and 60 years old with COVID-19, enrolled during active disease.

The chain is built from TRBV7-9 and TRBJ2-1; 13 positions agree with TRBD2. The CDR3 length is 13 residues. V dropped 6 bases and J dropped 13; count of bases not matched to a gene: 6. Germline V lookup: CDR1 SEHNR, CDR2 FQNEAQ (reference sequence). The CDR3 here is CASRPGTSGEQFF. The CDR3 DNA sequence: TGTGCCAGCAGACCAGGGACTAGCGGGGAACAGTTCTTC.

This rearrangement joins TRBV5-6 to TRBJ2-7, with 11 bases matching TRBD1. CDR1 and CDR2 from the germline V gene are SGHDT and YYEEEE. Unmatched junction bases numbered 5, after V lost 1 base and J lost 2 bases. CDR3 length equals 16 residues. CDR3 DNA sequence: TGTGCCAGCAGCTTGAGGCGGACAGGGGGCACCTACGAGCAGTACTTC. Residues: CASSLRRTGGTYEQYF.

The chain is built from TRBV6-5 and TRBJ1-6, with TRBD1 identical over 10 bases. V trimming: 4 bases; J trimming: 7 bases; junction bases outside the gene matches: 7. Germline V lookup: CDR1 MNHEY, CDR2 SVGAGI. This CDR3 has 16 residues. CDR3 nucleotides: TGTGCCAGCAGTTTCCGGGACAGGGGACACAATTCACCCCTCCACTTT. This sequence encodes CASSFRDRGHNSPLHF.

V gene TRBV6-5 combines with J gene TRBJ2-5; D possibly corresponds to TRBD2 (6 bases). The germline gives CDR1 MNHEY, CDR2 SVGAGI. The CDR3 totals 14 residues. Trimming shortened V by 9 bases and J by 4 bases, and 18 bases separated the two germline ends. DNA for the CDR3: TGTGCCAGTCAGCTGGACGGGAGAAGAGAGACCCAGTACTTC. As protein: CASQLDGRRETQYF.

V and J are TRBV5-8 and TRBJ2-1; TRBD1 might be the D (6 bases). Trimming took off 1 base at V and 2 bases at J, with 16 bases between the two ends. Germline lookup yields CDR1 SGHTS and CDR2 YDEGEE. CDR3 size: 17 residues. CDR3 DNA: TGTGCCAGCAGCTTGAGGACAGCCAGGGCGACCTACAATGAGCAGTTCTTC. Residues: CASSLRTARATYNEQFF.

The J gene is TRBJ1-2, the V gene TRBV3-1 (or the pseudogene TRBV3-2); tentatively, D is TRBD1 (6 bases). Between the trimmed V and J ends, which lost 0 bases and 7 bases, there was a span of 15 bases. Looked up from germline, CDR1 is LGHDT and CDR2 is YNNKEL (reference sequence). The CDR3 extends over 15 amino acids. This CDR3 reads CASSQDSGGRGGYTF. In DNA form, the CDR3 reads TGTGCCAGCAGCCAAGATTCCGGGGGGCGTGGTGGCTACACCTTC.

This chain joins TRBV25-1 and TRBJ1-1, with D hard to call. The CDR3 sequence is 15 residues long. The germline V gene has CDR1 MGHDK and CDR2 SYGVNS. V was pared by 1 base and J by 2 bases, with 11 bases between. CDR3 in DNA: TGTGCCAGCAGTGAATTCGGCGGCAGCAACACTGAAGCTTTCTTT. It translates to CASSEFGGSNTEAFF.

This clone was recorded once. The V gene is TRBV30, the J gene TRBJ2-7; D call uncertain. CDR1 is GTSNPN and CDR2 is SVGIG in the germline V gene (reference sequence). CDR3 size: 12 residues. Trimming removed 0 bases at V and 6 bases at J, with 9 bases between. CDR3 nucleotide sequence: TGTGCCTGGAGTGTATCCTTAGTCGAGCAGTACTTC. Translation gives CAWSVSLVEQYF.

The chain is built from TRBV7-6 and TRBJ1-2; 8 positions agree with TRBD1. Germline lookup yields CDR1 SGHVS and CDR2 FNYEAQ. CDR3 size: 16 residues. The J segment lost 5 bases and the V segment lost 5 bases, leaving 13 bases of the junction unmatched. CDR3 sequence reads: CASSAHGPGQGYGYTF. CDR3 DNA sequence: TGTGCCAGCAGCGCCCATGGCCCAGGACAGGGTTATGGCTACACCTTC.

This clone was counted a single time. The CDR3 is CASSRGQGASYEQYF. CDR3 DNA sequence: TGCGCCAGCAGCAGGGGACAGGGGGCATCCTACGAGCAGTACTTC. The J gene is TRBJ2-7, the V gene TRBV5-1, with TRBD1 identical over 12 bases. Trimming removed 4 bases from V and 1 base from J; junction bases left unmatched: 3. CDR1 and CDR2 from the germline V gene are SGHRS and YFSETQ. The CDR3 consists of 15 residues.

The J gene is TRBJ1-5, the V gene TRBV6-5, with D unresolved. Germline assignment: CDR1 MNHEY and CDR2 SVGAGI. With 7 bases removed from V and 3 bases from J, the gap between germline ends came to 10 bases. CDR3 length: 13 amino acids. The CDR3 loop is CASTQTINQPQHF. The CDR3 coding sequence is TGTGCCAGCACGCAGACTATCAATCAGCCCCAGCATTTT.

The chain is built from TRBV7-8 and TRBJ1-2; D is uncertain. The CDR3 is made up of 13 amino acids. Germline V gene lookup returns CDR1 SGHVS and CDR2 FQNEAQ. Trimming pared 2 bases from V and 6 bases from J, leaving 10 bases between. The CDR3 spells CASSLTGSHGYTF. CDR3 nucleotide sequence: TGTGCCAGCAGCTTAACCGGGTCGCATGGCTACACCTTC.

The J gene is TRBJ1-1, the V gene TRBV28, with D perhaps TRBD1 (6 bases). From germline, CDR1 is MDHEN and CDR2 SYDVKM. The CDR3 has 12 residues. Trimming cost V 2 bases and J 10 bases, with 11 bases left between them. In nucleotides, the CDR3 is TGTGCCAGCAGTTTAATTGGGACATCAGCTTTCTTT. Translated: CASSLIGTSAFF.

CDR3 protein: CASSLGQGGEKLFF. The CDR3 nucleotides are TGTGCCAGCAGCTTGGGCCAGGGGGGCGAAAAACTGTTTTTT. The chain is built from TRBV5-8 and TRBJ1-4, with TRBD1 identical over 7 bases. This CDR3 contains 14 residues. V was pared by 0 bases and J by 8 bases, with 4 bases of the junction left unmatched. CDR1 and CDR2 (germline): SGHTS, YDEGEE. Full variable domain (remainder filled in from reference TRBV5-8 and TRBJ1-4): EAGVTQSPTHLIKTRGQQATLRCSPISGHTSVYWYQQALGLGLQFLLWYDEGEERNRGNFPPRFSGRQFPNYSSELNVNALELEDSALYLCASSLGQGGEKLFFGSGTQLSVL.

V gene TRBV14 combines with J gene TRBJ1-2; maybe TRBD1 (5 bases). Germline CDR1 is SGHDN and CDR2 is FVKESK. This CDR3 is built from 15 residues. Trimming left V 2 bases short and J 3 bases short, with 13 bases between. In DNA, the CDR3 is TGTGCCAGCAGCCAAAAGTTGGGGGGTGACTATGGCTACACCTTC. Residues: CASSQKLGGDYGYTF. Supplemented by reference TRBV14 and TRBJ1-2, the full variable domain reads EAGVTQFPSHSVIEKGQTVTLRCDPISGHDNLYWYRRVMGKEIKFLLHFVKESKQDESGMPNNRFLAERTGGTYSTLKVQPAELEDSGVYFCASSQKLGGDYGYTFGSGTRLTVV.

This chain connects TRBV4-3 to TRBJ1-2, with TRBD1 matching 8 bases. Per the germline V gene, CDR1 is LGHNA and CDR2 is YSLEER. V dropped 4 bases and J dropped 2; count of bases not matched to a gene: 9. CDR3 length: 16 residues. The DNA for the CDR3 is TGCGCCAGCAGCCGGGACCGGGACAGGAACAACTATGGCTACACCTTC. This encodes CASSRDRDRNNYGYTF.

The chain has TRBV18 and TRBJ2-2; 7 positions match TRBD2. This CDR3 is 16 amino acids long. In germline, CDR1 is KGHSH, CDR2 LQKENI. Losses at the gene ends were 7 bases for V and 3 bases for J; bases not matched to a gene: 11. DNA for the CDR3: TGTGCCAGCTTCTCCCCCGAGCGGGGTTACACCGGGGAGCTGTTTTTT. Its protein product is CASFSPERGYTGELFF.

The chain is built from TRBV7-2 and TRBJ1-1; 7 bases match TRBD1. V lost 4 bases and J lost 9; bases outside the gene matches: 8. CDR3 length: 13 residues. The germline gives CDR1 SGHTA, CDR2 FQGNSA. The CDR3 coding sequence is TGTGCCAGCAGCTCTCGGCCGGGACAGCAAGCTTTCTTT. This gives the protein CASSSRPGQQAFF.

The gene calls are TRBV6-5 and TRBJ1-1; no clear D gene. The CDR3 is made up of 13 amino acids. V was shortened by 5 bases and J by 0 bases, with 7 bases between the two germline ends. Germline V gene lookup returns CDR1 MNHEY and CDR2 SVGAGI. CDR3 nucleotide sequence: TGTGCCAGCAGTAAACAGATGAACACTGAAGCTTTCTTT. Translating it yields CASSKQMNTEAFF.

The CDR3 nucleotides read TGTGCCAGTCTGATGGGGAGTTCCTACAATGAGCAGTTCTTC. It codes for CASLMGSSYNEQFF. V is TRBV6-5 and J is TRBJ2-1, with a possible D match to TRBD2 (5 bases). The V end was cut by 9 bases, the J end by 1 base, with 13 bases between. The CDR3 covers 14 residues. Germline V gene lookup returns CDR1 MNHEY and CDR2 SVGAGI.

The V and J genes are TRBV7-2 and TRBJ2-2; D is unclear. V lost 2 bases and J 9 bases, leaving 10 bases between the germline ends. The CDR3 spans 13 residues. From germline, CDR1 is SGHTA and CDR2 FQGNSA. The CDR3 coding sequence is TGTGCCAGCAGCTTACCTCTTAGCCGGGAGCTGTTTTTT. Translated: CASSLPLSRELFF.

The J gene is TRBJ2-7, the V gene TRBV18; D might be TRBD1 (6 bases). The CDR3 contains 13 residues. Germline CDR1 KGHSH, CDR2 LQKENI. Trimming left V 3 bases short and J 6 bases short, with 12 bases between. The CDR3 DNA follows: TGTGCCAGCTCACCCGGACAGCTACTCGAGCAGTACTTC. This codes for CASSPGQLLEQYF.

The V call is TRBV2, the J call TRBJ1-4; possible D gene TRBD1, 6 bases. The CDR3 has 15 residues. Trimming removed 6 bases at V and 4 bases at J, with 15 bases between. CDR1 is SNHLY and CDR2 is FYNNEI in the germline V gene. The CDR3 nucleotides read TGTGCCAGCAGCCCCCGGGCAGGGGTTAATGAAAAACTGTTTTTT. Its protein is CASSPRAGVNEKLFF. The full variable domain, in which reference TRBV2 and TRBJ1-4 provide the parts outside the CDR3, is EPEVTQTPSHQVTQMGQEVILRCVPISNHLYFYWYRQILGQKVEFLVSFYNNEISEKSEIFDDQFSVERPDGSNFTLKIRSTKLEDSAMYFCASSPRAGVNEKLFFGSGTQLSVL.

A remark on this clone: One junction end disagrees with the germline gene, perhaps due to a read error. V usage is TRBV15 and J usage is TRBJ1-1; D is possibly TRBD1 (5 bases). The CDR3 sequence is 13 residues long. Germline values: CDR1 LNHNV, CDR2 YYDKDF (reference sequence). CDR3 in amino acids: CATSRDWGGEAFF. CDR3 nucleotides: TGTGCCACCAGCCGAGACTGGGGCGGTGAAGCTTTCTTT.

The gene calls are TRBV27 and TRBJ1-1; TRBD1 is a possible D gene (5 bases). This CDR3 region has 12 residues. Germline values: CDR1 MNHEY, CDR2 SMNVEV (reference sequence). V was trimmed by 1 base and J by 13 bases, leaving 13 bases between them. In DNA form, the CDR3 reads TGTGCCAGCAGTTTATGGGGCAGGGCGGTTTTCTTT. It encodes CASSLWGRAVFF.

The rearrangement joins TRBV30 to TRBJ1-5, with D perhaps TRBD1 (6 bases). Trimming cost V 4 bases and J 1 base, with 8 bases left between them. Looked up from germline, CDR1 is GTSNPN and CDR2 is SVGIG (reference sequence). This CDR3 comprises 13 residues. CDR3 DNA: TGTGCCTGGAACAGGGAGAGCAATCAGCCCCAGCATTTT. It encodes CAWNRESNQPQHF.

The chain joins TRBV5-4 to TRBJ2-7; 9 bases line up with TRBD1. This CDR3 spans 16 amino acids. V trimming: 1 base; J trimming: 2 bases; junction bases outside the gene matches: 7. Germline V gene sequence: CDR1 SGHNT, CDR2 YYREEE (reference sequence). CDR3 protein: CASSLMPGQGPYEQYF. The CDR3 nucleotides read TGTGCCAGCAGCTTGATGCCGGGACAGGGACCCTACGAGCAGTACTTC. The full variable domain, its missing parts supplied by reference TRBV5-4 and TRBJ2-7, is ETGVTQSPTHLIKTRGQQVTLRCSSQSGHNTVSWYQQALGQGPQFIFQYYREEENGRGNFPPRFSGLQFPNYSSELNVNALELDDSALYLCASSLMPGQGPYEQYFGPGTRLTVT.

The chain has TRBV4-1 and TRBJ1-1; D is unresolved. Trimming stripped 1 base from V and 2 bases from J, with 14 bases between. This CDR3 is built from 16 residues. Germline CDR1 reads MGHRA; CDR2 reads YSYEKL. CDR3 protein: CASSQGPTSLNTEAFF. The CDR3 DNA is TGCGCCAGCAGCCAAGGGCCGACAAGCCTTAACACTGAAGCTTTCTTT.

The chain links TRBV5-1 to TRBJ1-2; TRBD1 is a possible D gene (5 bases). Germline lookup yields CDR1 SGHRS and CDR2 YFSETQ. V was cut by 4 bases and J by 7 bases, with 14 bases left in between. The CDR3 loop spans 13 amino acids. The CDR3 nucleotides are TGCGCCAGCAGCGGGACTGTGTTTGGTGGCTACACCTTC. This sequence encodes CASSGTVFGGYTF.

The chain uses TRBV7-9 and TRBJ1-5, with no clear D. CDR1 and CDR2 from the germline V gene are SEHNR and FQNEAQ (reference sequence). The CDR3 spans 12 residues. The V end lost 3 bases, the J end lost 8 bases, and 8 bases lay between the germline ends. The CDR3 nucleotides are TGTGCCAGCAGCTTTCGCGGGGAGCCCCAGCATTTT. Amino acid sequence: CASSFRGEPQHF.